These 9 T cell receptor beta chains share one sample of origin, sequenced in a study of T-cell reconstitution after alpha-beta-depleted transplantation in children. Unique molecular identifiers were incorporated when the TCRbeta library was constructed. TCRdb reprocessed the PCR reads with MiXCR, giving one entry per CDR3 protein. The data contain 550,000 to 600,000 distinct CDR3 sequences, 20% to 25% of them singletons. The sample consisted of PBMCs, mostly from graft donor cells, taken 360 days after TCRalphabeta/CD19-depleted stem cell transplant. The receptors shown here come from a boy in the first two years of life who had a stem cell transplant for acute myeloid leukemia, so the T cells may come from the graft donor.

Only a few counts were recorded for this clonotype. This rearrangement joins TRBV4-3 to TRBJ2-3; D is ambiguous. Trimming took 6 bases from V and 4 from J, leaving 11 bases between them. Germline V gene lookup returns CDR1 LGHNA and CDR2 YSLEER. The CDR3 is made up of 13 amino acids. The CDR3 here is CASRHEKSDTQYF. The CDR3, as DNA: TGCGCCAGCAGACATGAAAAGTCAGATACGCAGTATTTT.

In this sample, this clonotype turned up a few times. The chain links TRBV28 to TRBJ2-3; D gene ambiguous. This CDR3 is 13 amino acids long. Germline V CDR1 and CDR2: MDHEN, SYDVKM. V gave up 6 bases and J gave up 7 bases, with 14 bases separating them. The CDR3 reads CASSFGSSNTQYF. The CDR3 nucleotides are TGTGCCAGCAGCTTCGGCAGTTCAAATACGCAGTATTTT.

V and J are TRBV20-1 and TRBJ2-7; D gene ambiguous. Germline V lookup: CDR1 DFQATT, CDR2 SNEGSKA (reference sequence). The CDR3 loop spans 13 amino acids. Trimming pared 6 bases from V and 3 bases from J, leaving 15 bases between. The CDR3 is CSAGASAVYEQYF. The CDR3, as DNA: TGCAGTGCCGGAGCAAGTGCGGTCTACGAGCAGTACTTC.

About this clonotype: Germline and junction disagree at one end, which may indicate a read error. CDR3 DNA: TGCAGTGCTAGGTCCCAGGGGCTATCCTACGGTTACATTCGGTACTTC. Translation gives CSARSQGLSYGYIRYF. The chain employs TRBV20-1 and TRBJ2-4; D may be TRBD1 (6 bases). In germline, CDR1 is DFQATT, CDR2 SNEGSKA (reference sequence). The CDR3 contains 16 residues.

The gene calls are TRBV29-1 and TRBJ2-5; TRBD1 might be the D (7 bases). This CDR3 has 15 amino acids. CDR1 and CDR2 (germline): SQVTM, ANQGSEA. V was cut by 2 bases and J by 4 bases, with 17 bases left in between. As DNA, the CDR3 is TGCAGCGTTGAAATTAGGGGGCGGGGAGTAGAGACCCAGTACTTC. Its protein product is CSVEIRGRGVETQYF.

This clonotype was counted many times. The V gene is TRBV20-1, the J gene TRBJ2-5, with D hard to call. Germline values: CDR1 DFQATT, CDR2 SNEGSKA (reference sequence). V was pared by 1 base and J by 4 bases, with 19 bases between. The CDR3 is 16 residues long. For the CDR3, the DNA is TGCAGTGCTAGAGGGTGGAGTGTCGGATCCCCAGAGACCCAGTACTTC. Its translation is CSARGWSVGSPETQYF.

In this sample, this clonotype turned up many times. This sequence joins TRBV12-3 or TRBV12-4 and TRBJ1-5; 8 bases map to TRBD1. The CDR3 runs to 14 residues. V lost 6 bases to trimming and J lost 7 bases; unmatched junction nucleotides: 8. CDR3 nucleotide sequence: TGTGCCAGCAGCGACAGGGGAATAGGCCAGCCCCAGCATTTT. Its translation is CASSDRGIGQPQHF.

This clonotype has a count of ten or more. The chain recombines TRBV29-1 with TRBJ1-2; D ambiguous. Looked up from germline, CDR1 is SQVTM and CDR2 is ANQGSEA. CDR3 length equals 14 residues. Trimming took off 2 bases at V and 4 bases at J, with 14 bases between the two ends. The CDR3 DNA follows: TGCAGCGTTGAATGGCAGGCACGAAGCTATGGCTACACCTTC. This translates into CSVEWQARSYGYTF. The whole variable domain, remainder taken from reference TRBV29-1 and TRBJ1-2, is SAVISQKPSRDICQRGTSLTIQCQVDSQVTMMFWYRQQPGQSLTLIATANQGSEATYESGFVIDKFPISRPNLTFSTLTVSNMSPEDSSIYLCSVEWQARSYGYTFGSGTRLTVV.

This clonotype was picked up a small number of times. V gene TRBV6-5 combines with J gene TRBJ1-2, with D tentatively TRBD1 (6 bases). CDR1 and CDR2 from the germline V gene are MNHEY and SVGAGI. This CDR3 has 17 amino acids. Trimming stripped 2 bases from V and 4 bases from J, with 20 bases between. CDR3 in DNA: TGTGCCAGCAGTTACCGTATACAGGGCCCCTCTCTCTATGGCTACACCTTC. The encoded protein is CASSYRIQGPSLYGYTF.